This note documents a single T cell receptor (beta chain) sequence. Germline V lookup: CDR1 MGHRA, CDR2 YSYEKL. Trimming stripped 0 bases from V and 5 bases from J, with 11 bases between. This CDR3 has 15 amino acids. The data stem from a study of cytomegalovirus exposure and HLA in healthy donors. Both 60 Vbeta primers and 13 Jbeta primers went into the PCR. Profiled with immunoSEQ multiplex PCR; TCRdb holds only in-frame clones, not every one. The sample consists of some 130,000 clones, about 70% of them appearing once. This sequence originates from a man aged 35 to 55 in good health and CMV-seronegative. The sequenced sample consisted of PBMCs. The chain employs TRBV4-1 and TRBJ1-5; D is unresolved. The CDR3 DNA sequence: TGCGCCAGCAGCCAAGATCGCGGCATTTATCAGCCCCAGCATTTT. Amino acids: CASSQDRGIYQPQHF.